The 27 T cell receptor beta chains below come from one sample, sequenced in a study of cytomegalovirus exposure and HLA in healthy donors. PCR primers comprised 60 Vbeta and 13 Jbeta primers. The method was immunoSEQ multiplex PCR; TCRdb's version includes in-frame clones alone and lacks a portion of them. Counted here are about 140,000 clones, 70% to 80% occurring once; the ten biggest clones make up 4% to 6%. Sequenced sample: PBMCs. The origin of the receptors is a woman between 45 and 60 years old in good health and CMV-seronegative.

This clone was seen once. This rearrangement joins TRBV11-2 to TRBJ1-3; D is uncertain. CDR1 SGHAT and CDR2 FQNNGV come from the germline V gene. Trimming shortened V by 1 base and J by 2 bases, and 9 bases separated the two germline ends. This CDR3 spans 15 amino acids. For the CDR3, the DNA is TGTGCCAGCAGCTTAGCAGGACTAACTGGAAACACCATATATTTT. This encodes CASSLAGLTGNTIYF.

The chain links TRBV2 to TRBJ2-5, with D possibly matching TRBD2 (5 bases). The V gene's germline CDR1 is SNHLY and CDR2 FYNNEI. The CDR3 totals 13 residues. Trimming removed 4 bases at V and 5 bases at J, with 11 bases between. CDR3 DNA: TGTGCCAGCAGTGCCCCGGGGTGGGAGACCCAGTACTTC. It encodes CASSAPGWETQYF.

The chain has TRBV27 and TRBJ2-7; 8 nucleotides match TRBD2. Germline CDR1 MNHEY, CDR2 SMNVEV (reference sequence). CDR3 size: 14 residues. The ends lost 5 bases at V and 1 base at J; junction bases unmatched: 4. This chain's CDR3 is CASSPGLVSYEQYF. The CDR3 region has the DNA TGTGCCAGCAGTCCGGGACTAGTGTCCTACGAGCAGTACTTC.

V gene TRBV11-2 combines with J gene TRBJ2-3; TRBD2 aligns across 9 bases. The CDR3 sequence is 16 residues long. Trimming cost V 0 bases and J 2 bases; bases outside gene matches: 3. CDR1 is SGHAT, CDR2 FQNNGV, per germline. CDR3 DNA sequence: TGTGCCAGCAGCTTAGAAGCTAGCGGGGTCACAGATACGCAGTATTTT. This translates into CASSLEASGVTDTQYF.

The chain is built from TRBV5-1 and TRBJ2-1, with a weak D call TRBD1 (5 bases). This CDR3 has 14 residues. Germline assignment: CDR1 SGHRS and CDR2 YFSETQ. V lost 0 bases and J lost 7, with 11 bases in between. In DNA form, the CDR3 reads TGCGCCAGCAGCTTGGGTAGGGGAATGAATGAGCAGTTCTTC. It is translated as CASSLGRGMNEQFF.

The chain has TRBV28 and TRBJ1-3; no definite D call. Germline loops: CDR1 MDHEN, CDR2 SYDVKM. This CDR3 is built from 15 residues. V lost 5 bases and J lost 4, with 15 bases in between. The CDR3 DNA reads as TGTGCCAGCAGTGTAATACCCGAGGGAGGAAACACCATATATTTT. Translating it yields CASSVIPEGGNTIYF. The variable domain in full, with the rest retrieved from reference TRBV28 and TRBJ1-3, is DVKVTQSSRYLVKRTGEKVFLECVQDMDHENMFWYRQDPGLGLRLIYFSYDVKMKEKGDIPEGYSVSREKKERFSLILESASTNQTSMYLCASSVIPEGGNTIYFGEGSWLTVV.

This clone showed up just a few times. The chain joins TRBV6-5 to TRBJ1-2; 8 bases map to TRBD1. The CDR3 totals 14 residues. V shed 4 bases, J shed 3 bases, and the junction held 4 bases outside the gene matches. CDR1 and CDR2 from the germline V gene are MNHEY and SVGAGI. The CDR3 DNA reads TGTGCCAGCAGTTCGTCGACAGGGGACTATGGCTACACCTTC. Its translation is CASSSSTGDYGYTF.

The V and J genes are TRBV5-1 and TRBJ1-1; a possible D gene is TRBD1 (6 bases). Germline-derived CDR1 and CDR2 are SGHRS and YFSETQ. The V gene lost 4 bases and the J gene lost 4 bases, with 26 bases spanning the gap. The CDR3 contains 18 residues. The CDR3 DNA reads TGCGCCAGCAGCGGCGCAGGGGCGAGTATTCGGAGAGGCACTGAAGCTTTCTTT. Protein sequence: CASSGAGASIRRGTEAFF.

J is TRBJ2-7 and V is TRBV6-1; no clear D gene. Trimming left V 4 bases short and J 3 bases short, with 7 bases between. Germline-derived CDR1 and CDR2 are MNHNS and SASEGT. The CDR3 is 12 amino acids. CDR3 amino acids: CASSGNSYEQYF. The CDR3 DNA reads TGTGCCAGCAGTGGGAACAGCTACGAGCAGTACTTC.

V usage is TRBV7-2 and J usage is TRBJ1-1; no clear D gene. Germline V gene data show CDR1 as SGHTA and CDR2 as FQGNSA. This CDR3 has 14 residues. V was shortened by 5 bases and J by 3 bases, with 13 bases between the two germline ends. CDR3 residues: CASSTRPRDTEAFF. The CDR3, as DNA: TGTGCCAGCAGCACCCGACCCCGGGACACTGAAGCTTTCTTT.

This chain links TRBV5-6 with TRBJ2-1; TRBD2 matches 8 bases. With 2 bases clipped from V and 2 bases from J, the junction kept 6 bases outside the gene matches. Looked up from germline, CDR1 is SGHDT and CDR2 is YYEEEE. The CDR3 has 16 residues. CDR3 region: CASSLPGTRTYNEQFF. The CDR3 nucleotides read TGTGCCAGCAGCTTACCCGGGACTAGGACCTACAATGAGCAGTTCTTC.

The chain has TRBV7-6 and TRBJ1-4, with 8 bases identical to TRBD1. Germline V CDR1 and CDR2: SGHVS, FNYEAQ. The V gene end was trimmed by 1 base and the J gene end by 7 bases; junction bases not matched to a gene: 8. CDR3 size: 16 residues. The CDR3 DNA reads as TGTGCCAGCAGCTTAGGCTCCGGACAGGGAGGTGAAAAACTGTTTTTT. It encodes CASSLGSGQGGEKLFF.

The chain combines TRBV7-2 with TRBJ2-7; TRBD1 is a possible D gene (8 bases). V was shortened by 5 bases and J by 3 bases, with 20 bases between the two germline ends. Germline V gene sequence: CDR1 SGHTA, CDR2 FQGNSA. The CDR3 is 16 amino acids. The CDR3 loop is CASSVGQGGIYYEQYF. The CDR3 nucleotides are TGTGCCAGCAGCGTTGGACAGGGAGGGATCTACTACGAGCAGTACTTC.

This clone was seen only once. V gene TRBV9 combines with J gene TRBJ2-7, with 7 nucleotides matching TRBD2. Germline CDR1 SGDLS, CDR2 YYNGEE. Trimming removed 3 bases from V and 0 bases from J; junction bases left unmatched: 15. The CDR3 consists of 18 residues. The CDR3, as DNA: TGTGCCAGCAGCGAGGGACTTTTTGGCGGGGGAATCTCCTACGAGCAGTACTTC. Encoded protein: CASSEGLFGGGISYEQYF.

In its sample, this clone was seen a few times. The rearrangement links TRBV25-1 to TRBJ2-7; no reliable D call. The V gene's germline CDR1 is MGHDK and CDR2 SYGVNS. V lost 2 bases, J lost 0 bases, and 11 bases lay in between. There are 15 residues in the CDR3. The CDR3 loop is CASSEALVLSYEQYF. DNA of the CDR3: TGTGCCAGCAGTGAAGCCCTAGTTCTCTCCTACGAGCAGTACTTC.

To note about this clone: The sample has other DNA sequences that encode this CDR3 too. In DNA form, the CDR3 reads TGTGCCTGGGGAGCTTCGAACCTCTATAATTCACCCCTCCACTTT. This gives the protein CAWGASNLYNSPLHF. This rearrangement joins TRBV30 to TRBJ1-6; the D is unclear. Germline values: CDR1 GTSNPN, CDR2 SVGIG (reference sequence). V gave up 5 bases and J gave up 3 bases, with 14 bases separating them. CDR3 length equals 15 residues.

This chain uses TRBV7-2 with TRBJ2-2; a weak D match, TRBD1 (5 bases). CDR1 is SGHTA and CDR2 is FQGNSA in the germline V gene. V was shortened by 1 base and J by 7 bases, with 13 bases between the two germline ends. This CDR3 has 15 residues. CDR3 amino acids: CASSLDPRVGGELFF. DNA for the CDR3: TGTGCCAGCAGCTTAGACCCCAGGGTCGGCGGGGAGCTGTTTTTT.

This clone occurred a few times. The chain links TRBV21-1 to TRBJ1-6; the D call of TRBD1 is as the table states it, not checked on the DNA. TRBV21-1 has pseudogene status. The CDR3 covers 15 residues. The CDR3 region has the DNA TGTGCCAGCAGCTGCCCAACAGATCGGAATTCACCCCTCCACTTT. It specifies CASSCPTDRNSPLHF.

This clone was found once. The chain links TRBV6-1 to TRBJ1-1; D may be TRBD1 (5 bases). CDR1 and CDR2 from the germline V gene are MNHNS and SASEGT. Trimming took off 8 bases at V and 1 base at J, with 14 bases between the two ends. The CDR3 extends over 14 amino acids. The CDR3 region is CASGARQRNTEAFF. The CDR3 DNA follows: TGTGCCAGCGGGGCCCGACAGAGGAACACTGAAGCTTTCTTT.

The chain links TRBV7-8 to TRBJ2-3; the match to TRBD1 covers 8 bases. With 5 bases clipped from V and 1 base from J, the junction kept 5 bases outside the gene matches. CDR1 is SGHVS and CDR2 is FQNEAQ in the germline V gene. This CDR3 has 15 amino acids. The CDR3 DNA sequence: TGTGCCAGCAGCCCCTTCAGGGGGCGCACAGATACGCAGTATTTT. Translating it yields CASSPFRGRTDTQYF.

The CDR3 bases are TGTGCCAGCAGGGATCAGGGCAACGAGCAGTTCTTC. Residues: CASRDQGNEQFF. The genes are TRBV6-4 and TRBJ2-1, with a tentative D call TRBD1 (5 bases). Germline V lookup: CDR1 MRHNA, CDR2 SNTAGT. The CDR3 spans 12 residues. V shed 6 bases and J shed 10 bases, with 13 bases lying between them.

The CDR3 sequence is CASSLSRSGGGLRDTQYF. The CDR3, as DNA: TGTGCCAGCAGCTTGTCACGTAGCGGGGGGGGGTTGAGAGATACGCAGTATTTT. The genes are TRBV5-4 and TRBJ2-3; 11 bases map to TRBD2. CDR1 SGHNT and CDR2 YYREEE come from the germline V gene (reference sequence). V dropped 1 base and J dropped 5; count of bases not matched to a gene: 12. The CDR3 is made up of 18 amino acids.

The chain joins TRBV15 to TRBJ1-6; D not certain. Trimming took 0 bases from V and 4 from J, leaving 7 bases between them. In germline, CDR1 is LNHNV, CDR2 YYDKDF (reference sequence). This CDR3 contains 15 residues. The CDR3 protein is CATSRERGYNSPLHF. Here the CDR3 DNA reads TGTGCCACCAGCAGAGAGCGGGGATATAATTCACCCCTCCACTTT.

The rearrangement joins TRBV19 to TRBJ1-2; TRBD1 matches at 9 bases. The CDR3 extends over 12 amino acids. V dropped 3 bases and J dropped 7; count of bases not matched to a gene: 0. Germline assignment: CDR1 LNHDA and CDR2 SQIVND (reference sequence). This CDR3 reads CASSMGQGGYTF. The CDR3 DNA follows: TGTGCCAGTAGTATGGGACAGGGTGGCTACACCTTC.

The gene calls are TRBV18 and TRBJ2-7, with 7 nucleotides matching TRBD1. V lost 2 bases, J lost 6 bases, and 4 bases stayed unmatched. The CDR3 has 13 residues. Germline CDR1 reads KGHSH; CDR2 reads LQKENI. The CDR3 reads CASSPRGPSEQYF. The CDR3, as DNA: TGTGCCAGCTCACCAAGGGGGCCCTCCGAGCAGTACTTC.

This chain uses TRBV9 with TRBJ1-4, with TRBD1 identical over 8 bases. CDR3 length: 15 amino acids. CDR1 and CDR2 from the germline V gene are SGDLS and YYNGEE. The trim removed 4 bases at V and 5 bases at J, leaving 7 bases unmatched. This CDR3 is CASSPRTGTNEKLFF. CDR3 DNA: TGTGCCAGCAGCCCCCGGACAGGGACGAATGAAAAACTGTTTTTT.

CDR3 region: CASSLASGGADTQYF. DNA for the CDR3: TGCGCCAGCAGCTTGGCCAGCGGGGGGGCAGATACGCAGTATTTT. The chain joins TRBV5-1 to TRBJ2-3; 10 nucleotides match TRBD2. Trimming cost V 0 bases and J 4 bases; bases outside gene matches: 2. Looked up from germline, CDR1 is SGHRS and CDR2 is YFSETQ. This CDR3 is built from 15 residues.